A single sample gave rise to the 30 T cell receptor beta chains below, sequenced in a study of control samples from healthy donors and cancer patients. Clones were read by immunoSEQ multiplex PCR, and TCRdb kept only the in-frame ones, dropping some. The table has 130,000 to 150,000 clones, 89% seen once. The sequencing sample was made of blood. These receptors all come from a man under 40 in good health.

The V gene is TRBV14, the J gene TRBJ2-3; D is uncertain. V shed 2 bases and J shed 0 bases, with 9 bases lying between them. Germline V CDR1 and CDR2: SGHDN, FVKESK. The CDR3 is made up of 15 amino acids. Written as DNA, the CDR3 is TGTGCCAGCAGCCAATGGACGACAAGCACAGATACGCAGTATTTT. It translates to CASSQWTTSTDTQYF.

The chain employs TRBV5-6 and TRBJ2-2; D tentatively fits TRBD1 or TRBD2 (5 bases each). Trimming cost V 2 bases and J 1 base, with 12 bases left between them. The CDR3 is 16 residues long. Germline V gene data show CDR1 as SGHDT and CDR2 as YYEEEE. The CDR3 sequence: CASSFTGTLNTGELFF. Here the CDR3 DNA reads TGTGCCAGCAGCTTTACCGGGACGTTGAACACCGGGGAGCTGTTTTTT.

The chain uses TRBV7-8 and TRBJ1-4; D ambiguous. The V and J ends lost 6 bases and 5 bases respectively, with 4 bases between them. Germline CDR1 SGHVS, CDR2 FQNEAQ. The CDR3 consists of 11 residues. The CDR3: CASSTNEKLFF. DNA of the CDR3: TGTGCCAGCAGTACGAATGAAAAACTGTTTTTT.

This rearrangement joins TRBV24-1 to TRBJ2-5; 8 nucleotides match TRBD1. Trimming took 3 bases from V and 4 from J; bases not matched to a gene: 6. Germline V gene lookup returns CDR1 KGHDR and CDR2 SFDVKD. The CDR3 loop spans 15 amino acids. CDR3 nucleotide sequence: TGTGCCACCAGTGATCCGACAGGGGCTGGAGAGACCCAGTACTTC. Protein product: CATSDPTGAGETQYF.

The chain uses TRBV25-1 and TRBJ2-7; D possibly corresponds to TRBD1 (6 bases). This CDR3 has 15 amino acids. Per the germline V gene, CDR1 is MGHDK and CDR2 is SYGVNS. Deletions cut 3 bases from V and 5 bases from J, with 17 bases between. The DNA of the CDR3 is TGTGCCAGCAGTGATCCCTTACAGGGAATCGACGAGCAGTACTTC. Residues: CASSDPLQGIDEQYF.

With regard to this clone: Germline is not matched at one junction end, which may reflect a read error. The gene calls are TRBV6-5 and TRBJ1-2; D is perhaps TRBD1 (5 bases). The germline V gene encodes CDR1 MNHEY and CDR2 SVGAGI. CDR3 length equals 14 residues. The CDR3 spells CASSSPGGLTRAVF. The DNA for the CDR3 is TGTGCCAGCAGTTCGCCCGGGGGGTTGACAAGGGCGGTATTC.

V and J are TRBV7-8 and TRBJ2-3; tentatively, D is TRBD2 (5 bases). Trimming removed 5 bases from V and 0 bases from J, with 18 bases in between. This CDR3 has 17 amino acids. The germline V gene encodes CDR1 SGHVS and CDR2 FQNEAQ. CDR3: CASSPTRTWTSTDTQYF. For the CDR3, the DNA is TGTGCCAGCAGCCCGACACGCACATGGACTAGCACAGATACGCAGTATTTT.

The genes are TRBV4-3 and TRBJ1-4; 10 bases match TRBD1. J was trimmed by 8 bases and V by 6 bases; bases with no gene match: 6. This CDR3 comprises 14 residues. The germline CDR1 and CDR2 sequences are LGHNA and YSLEER. The CDR3 loop is CASSAGTGVEKLFF. CDR3 bases: TGCGCCAGCAGTGCCGGGACAGGGGTCGAAAAACTGTTTTTT.

The chain couples TRBV19 to TRBJ1-5; D not certain. CDR1 is LNHDA, CDR2 SQIVND, per germline (reference sequence). The CDR3 spans 15 residues. The V end lost 1 base, the J end lost 7 bases, and 14 bases lay between the germline ends. This chain's CDR3 is CASSIGGRLGQPQHF. The DNA for the CDR3 is TGTGCCAGTAGTATAGGGGGTAGGCTGGGGCAGCCCCAGCATTTT.

The chain recombines TRBV7-3 with TRBJ1-6; D is ambiguous. Looked up from germline, CDR1 is SGHTA and CDR2 is FQGTGA. The CDR3 runs 13 residues. The V and J ends lost 0 bases and 8 bases respectively, with 5 bases between them. CDR3 nucleotides: TGTGCCAGCAGCTTAACTCCAGATTCACCCCTCCACTTT. It specifies CASSLTPDSPLHF.

The gene calls are TRBV7-9 and TRBJ1-1, with 7 bases identical to TRBD1. The CDR3 loop spans 16 amino acids. The germline gives CDR1 SEHNR, CDR2 FQNEAQ (reference sequence). V dropped 5 bases and J dropped 4; count of bases not matched to a gene: 13. The CDR3 bases are TGTGCCAGCAGCACCCACCTAGGGGGCAGAGGCACTGAAGCTTTCTTT. Encoded protein: CASSTHLGGRGTEAFF.

CDR3 DNA sequence: TGTGCCAGCAGTTTAGAGGTAGCGGGGGACGGGGCCAAAAACATTCAGTACTTC. This codes for CASSLEVAGDGAKNIQYF. The chain couples TRBV27 to TRBJ2-4; 9 bases are shared with TRBD2. CDR3 length: 18 amino acids. The V and J ends lost 2 bases and 1 base, in that order; junction bases with no gene match: 9. Germline lookup yields CDR1 MNHEY and CDR2 SMNVEV (reference sequence).

This rearrangement joins TRBV19 to TRBJ2-7; the match to TRBD1 covers 10 bases. This CDR3 comprises 14 residues. V shed 4 bases, J shed 6 bases, and the junction held 6 bases outside the gene matches. Germline V gene lookup returns CDR1 LNHDA and CDR2 SQIVND (reference sequence). CDR3 sequence reads: CASSTGTGVSEQYF. CDR3 DNA: TGTGCCAGTAGTACCGGGACAGGGGTCAGCGAGCAGTACTTC.

The V call is TRBV24-1, the J call TRBJ2-1; 7 bases match TRBD1. The length of the CDR3 is 16 residues. With 2 bases clipped from V and 8 bases from J, the junction kept 11 bases outside the gene matches. CDR1 KGHDR and CDR2 SFDVKD come from the germline V gene. CDR3 sequence reads: CATSDSRVGGIDEQFF. As DNA, the CDR3 is TGTGCCACCAGTGATTCCCGGGTAGGGGGCATCGATGAGCAGTTCTTC.

The rearrangement uses TRBV9 and TRBJ1-3; no clear D. Germline CDR1 is SGDLS and CDR2 is YYNGEE. There are 15 residues in the CDR3. Trimming shortened V by 0 bases and J by 0 bases, and 7 bases separated the two germline ends. The CDR3 loop reads CASSVGVDSGNTIYF. In DNA form, the CDR3 reads TGTGCCAGCAGCGTAGGGGTGGACTCTGGAAACACCATATATTTT.

As for this clone: This sample includes further DNA sequences coding for the same CDR3. The chain uses TRBV20-1 and TRBJ1-2, with D unclear. From germline, CDR1 is DFQATT and CDR2 SNEGSKA (reference sequence). CDR3 length: 11 residues. The V and J ends lost 5 bases and 3 bases respectively, with 7 bases between them. The CDR3, as DNA: TGCAGTGCTCGGCAGGACTATGGCTACACCTTC. Translated: CSARQDYGYTF.

The chain couples TRBV5-8 to TRBJ1-5; no definite D call. The CDR3 has 12 amino acids. The germline V gene has CDR1 SGHTS and CDR2 YDEGEE. V gave up 1 base and J gave up 6 bases, with 5 bases separating them. Written as DNA, the CDR3 is TGTGCCAGCAGCTTGTTGGGTCAGCCCCAGCATTTT. This translates into CASSLLGQPQHF.

The CDR3 spells CASSYGSLCGNQPQHF. CDR3 DNA sequence: TGTGCCAGCAGTTATGGCAGCCTATGTGGCAATCAGCCCCAGCATTTT. The gene calls are TRBV6-5 and TRBJ1-5; D gene uncertain. In germline, CDR1 is MNHEY, CDR2 SVGAGI. V lost 3 bases, J lost 2 bases, and 14 bases lay in between. The CDR3 is 16 residues long.

V and J are TRBV24-1 and TRBJ2-7, with D possibly being TRBD1 (5 bases). The CDR3 is 13 residues long. Germline V gene sequence: CDR1 KGHDR, CDR2 SFDVKD. With 4 bases removed from V and 3 bases from J, the gap between germline ends came to 9 bases. The CDR3 sequence is CATSETDSYEQYF. The CDR3 bases are TGTGCCACCAGTGAGACAGACAGCTACGAGCAGTACTTC.

This sequence joins TRBV24-1 and TRBJ2-7; 7 bases line up with TRBD2. The CDR3 loop spans 15 amino acids. V lost 3 bases to trimming and J lost 7 bases; unmatched junction nucleotides: 11. Germline CDR1 reads KGHDR; CDR2 reads SFDVKD. CDR3 in DNA: TGTGCCACCAGTGATGTGGTGGGGGGGGACGGAGAGCAGTACTTC. It codes for CATSDVVGGDGEQYF.

This clone has just a few counts. Other DNA sequences in this specimen translate into the identical CDR3. The rearrangement links TRBV27 to TRBJ1-2, with a tentative D call TRBD1 (5 bases). Per germline, CDR1 MNHEY and CDR2 SMNVEV (reference sequence). The CDR3 runs 14 residues. V lost 6 bases to trimming and J lost 7 bases, with 18 bases between them. The CDR3 here is CASSPRGVGTGYTF. The CDR3 region has the DNA TGTGCCAGCAGCCCTCGCGGGGTAGGGACTGGCTACACCTTC.

DNA for the CDR3: TGCGCCAGCAGCCAGTATACGGGGGCTTACGAGCAGTACTTC. As protein: CASSQYTGAYEQYF. The chain links TRBV4-1 to TRBJ2-7; D is possibly TRBD1 or TRBD2 (6 bases each). CDR3 length: 14 amino acids. The V gene lost 3 bases and the J gene lost 4 bases, with 13 bases spanning the gap. Germline V gene sequence: CDR1 MGHRA, CDR2 YSYEKL.

V is TRBV5-1 and J is TRBJ1-5, with D possibly TRBD1 on 6 matching bases. Trimming took off 4 bases at V and 4 bases at J, with 12 bases between the two ends. Germline V gene sequence: CDR1 SGHRS, CDR2 YFSETQ. The CDR3 has 14 residues. DNA for the CDR3: TGCGCCAGCAGCCCCGGACAGAGTAATCAGCCCCAGCATTTT. Its translation is CASSPGQSNQPQHF.

This clone appeared once. V is TRBV30 and J is TRBJ1-4, with TRBD1 identical over 8 bases. This CDR3 region has 15 residues. Per germline, CDR1 GTSNPN and CDR2 SVGIG (reference sequence). Losses at the gene ends were 5 bases for V and 8 bases for J; bases not matched to a gene: 13. CDR3 in DNA: TGTGCCTGGTCGGCCGTGACAGGGGTCGGAGAAAAACTGTTTTTT. It translates to CAWSAVTGVGEKLFF.

J is TRBJ2-2 and V is TRBV5-4; D might be TRBD1 (7 bases). The germline V gene encodes CDR1 SGHNT and CDR2 YYREEE (reference sequence). V was cut by 0 bases and J by 3 bases, with 15 bases left in between. CDR3 length: 17 amino acids. Here the CDR3 DNA reads TGTGCCAGCAGCTTGGTTGTTGGAGGGGGCTACACCGGGGAGCTGTTTTTT. As protein: CASSLVVGGGYTGELFF.

This clone was counted a single time. V gene TRBV12-3 or TRBV12-4 combines with J gene TRBJ2-3, with a weak D call TRBD2 (6 bases). The V end lost 6 bases, the J end lost 4 bases, and 11 bases lay between the germline ends. CDR3 length: 13 amino acids. The CDR3 DNA reads TGTGCCAGCAGACTAGCTGGATCAGATACGCAGTATTTT. Encoded protein: CASRLAGSDTQYF.

The chain recombines TRBV5-4 with TRBJ2-1; D not resolved. The CDR3 loop spans 11 amino acids. The V and J ends lost 3 bases and 8 bases respectively, with 6 bases between them. CDR1 is SGHNT, CDR2 YYREEE, per germline (reference sequence). CDR3 nucleotide sequence: TGTGCCAGCAGCTCCATCTATGAGCAGTTCTTC. This gives the protein CASSSIYEQFF.

The CDR3 sequence: CASSPARGTGELFF. Written as DNA, the CDR3 is TGTGCCAGCAGCCCTGCTCGGGGCACCGGGGAGCTGTTTTTT. V and J are TRBV3-1 (or the pseudogene TRBV3-2) and TRBJ2-2; TRBD2 is a possible D gene (5 bases). Trimming took off 4 bases at V and 4 bases at J, with 10 bases between the two ends. Per the germline V gene, CDR1 is LGHDT and CDR2 is YNNKEL (reference sequence). CDR3 size: 14 residues.

The chain combines TRBV11-2 with TRBJ2-7; 7 bases are shared with TRBD2. The CDR3 is made up of 15 amino acids. CDR1 SGHAT and CDR2 FQNNGV come from the germline V gene. The V gene end was trimmed by 0 bases and the J gene end by 5 bases; junction bases not matched to a gene: 7. CDR3 in amino acids: CASSLDRRLAHEQYF. CDR3 nucleotide sequence: TGTGCCAGCAGCTTAGATCGTAGACTAGCCCACGAGCAGTACTTC.

This rearrangement joins TRBV21-1 to TRBJ1-4; the tabulated D call, TRBD1, remains unverified against the DNA. TRBV21-1 is a recognized pseudogene. CDR3 size: 15 residues. The CDR3 loop reads CASTTTEGRVEKLFF. The CDR3, as DNA: TGTGCCAGCACCACAACCGAAGGCAGGGTTGAAAAACTGTTTTTT.